This TCR beta chain was obtained from a study of T-cell memory formation after mild COVID-19 (dated by TCRdb to the early 2020s). Study-wide context: TCR sequence clusters from the two donors were largely donor specific. Two young, previously healthy adult volunteers, one female and one male, were included in the cohort. T-cell clones expanding and contracting after mild COVID-19 in two donors were tracked by longitudinal TCRalpha and TCRbeta repertoire sequencing. Findings and caveats that apply to the study as a whole: Some responding clones were detected in pre-infection memory, which suggested that pre-existing cross-reactive memory T cells had joined the SARS-CoV-2 response. Contracting CD4+ clones turned up mainly in the CM and EM memory subsets, whereas EMRA was where CD8+ clones were enriched. Only a couple of mild cases were covered in the study, and larger cohorts including severe cases with pre-infection samples were considered necessary. SARS-CoV-2 specificity was not confirmed for the second-wave clones peaking on day 37. Clones contracting from day 15 to 85 had balanced CD4/CD8 phenotypes, while a second wave expanding from day 15 to 37 was biased towards CD4+.

Ficoll-Paque density gradient centrifugation was used to isolate PBMCs. This clonotype was picked up many times. Its antigen specificity is not known. Within one base of it there is no much larger clone, and no base qualities were kept. Sequenced using an Illumina NovaSeq 6000. Using 5'RACE with constant-segment primers, TCRalpha and TCRbeta cDNA libraries were constructed, with sample barcodes and unique molecular identifiers added in the process. Trizol reagent was used to extract RNA from every sample. Amplification of the libraries took two PCR steps, and the second step added a second sample barcode plus Illumina TruSeq adapters. The libraries were sequenced on an Illumina NovaSeq using 2 x 150 bp paired-end reads. As for the authors' bioinformatics: Reads were demultiplexed and collapsed into UMI-guided consensus sequences with migec v1.2.7. Using mixcr v2.1.11, the UMI consensuses were aligned to TRA and TRB V and J templates and assembled into clonotypes. A clonotype was counted as expanded or contracted only when both edgeR and NoisET called the clonotype significant, with the noise models trained on biological replicates. edgeR calls used a false discovery rate-adjusted p below 0.01 and a log2 fold-change threshold of 1. As an exploratory analysis of dynamics, max-normalized trajectories of the 1000 most abundant clonotypes were examined by PCA with hierarchical clustering. Separately sequenced CD4+ and CD8+ repertoires were used to assign the CD4 or CD8 phenotype of responding clones. The public reads were quality trimmed at Q25 with fastp and then assembled into clones with MiXCR by TCRdb, keeping productive beta chains. Each CDR3 protein gets just one entry, which takes the most common genes and DNA from the rows behind it. These V and J calls derive from TCRdb rather than the authors' analysis. The sample contains hundreds of thousands of distinct CDR3 sequences, 8.2% of them found a single time. The ten largest clones represent around a fifth of the sample.

Including cysteine and valine, the CDR3 has 13 amino acids. CDR3 DNA is the only sequence kept; it has 39 bases, read in frame from the first base. The germline V gene supplies CDR1 SGHTA and CDR2 FQGNSA. V is pruned by 3 bases and J by 6 bases, leaving 1 base of the junction without a gene match. The specimen sequenced was PBMCs or a T cell subset sorted from them (not recorded which). The sequence was collected from a man aged 18 to 29 who had mild COVID-19 (a few samples of this study predate the infection). The sample titles of this study are shuffled in the database, so cell type and time point are left out; the donor was told from shared clones. The rearranged segments are TRBV7-2 and TRBJ2-7; a stretch of 11 junction bases matches TRBD2. The nucleotide sequence reads as follows: TGTGCCAGCAGCTTCCTAGCGGGGGGCGAGCAGTACGTC. Translated, this gives CASSFLAGGEQYV.